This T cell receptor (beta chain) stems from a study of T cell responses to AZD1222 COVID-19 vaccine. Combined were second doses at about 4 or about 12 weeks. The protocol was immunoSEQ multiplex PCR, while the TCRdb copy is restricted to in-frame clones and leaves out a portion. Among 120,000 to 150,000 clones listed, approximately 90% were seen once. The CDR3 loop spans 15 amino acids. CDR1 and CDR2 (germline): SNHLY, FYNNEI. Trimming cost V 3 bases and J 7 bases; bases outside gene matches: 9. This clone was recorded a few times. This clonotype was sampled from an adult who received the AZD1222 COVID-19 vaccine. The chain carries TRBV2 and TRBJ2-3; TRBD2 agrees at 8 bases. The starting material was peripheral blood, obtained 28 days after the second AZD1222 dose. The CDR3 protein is CASSDEAAGDYTQYF. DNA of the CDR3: TGTGCCAGCAGTGATGAGGCAGCGGGGGACTATACGCAGTATTTT.